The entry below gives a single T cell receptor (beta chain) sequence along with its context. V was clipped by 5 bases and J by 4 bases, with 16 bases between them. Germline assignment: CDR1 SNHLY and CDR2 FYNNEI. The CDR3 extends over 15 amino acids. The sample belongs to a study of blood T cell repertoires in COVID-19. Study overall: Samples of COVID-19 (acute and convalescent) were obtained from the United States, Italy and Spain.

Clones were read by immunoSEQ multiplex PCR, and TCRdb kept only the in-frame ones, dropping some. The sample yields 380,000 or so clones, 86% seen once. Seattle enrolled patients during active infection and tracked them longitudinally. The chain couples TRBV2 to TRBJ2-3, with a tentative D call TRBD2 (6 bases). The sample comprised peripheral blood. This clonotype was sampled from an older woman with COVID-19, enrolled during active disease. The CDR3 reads CASSQETSRADTQYF. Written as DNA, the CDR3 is TGTGCCAGCAGTCAGGAGACTAGTAGGGCAGATACGCAGTATTTT.